Listed below are T cell receptor beta chains from one sample, sequenced in a study of CXCR3-negative and CXCR3-positive naive CD8 T cells. For each CDR3 protein, TCRdb gives one entry from its re-call of the 5' RACE reads, without DNA. This sample contains about 6,700 distinct CDR3 sequences. Sequenced sample: naive CXCR3+ CD8+ T cells from blood. The receptors were gathered from a human donor in good health. Some clones in this sample may be carry-over from other donors' samples. Both conserved end residues are part of each CDR3. The size field is filled for only some rows; it gives once, few, many or a size class.

clone size,V gene,J gene,CDR3 protein
medium-sized,TRBV7-9,TRBJ1-1,CASSPWDGYMNTEAFF
medium-sized,TRBV5-1,TRBJ1-1,CASKMDGYLNTEAFF
.,TRBV12-3/TRBV12-4,TRBJ2-7,CASSPLGQIYEQYF
.,TRBV6-5,TRBJ2-7,CASSPGTLIEQYF
medium-sized,TRBV29-1,TRBJ2-1,CSVVGDRAFDEQFF
.,TRBV29-1,TRBJ2-3,CSVYTGTGGPLTKYF
.,TRBV20-1,TRBJ1-6,CSARRDASSYNSPLHF
.,TRBV7-2,TRBJ2-1,CASSRNSGRAGDEQFF
medium-sized,TRBV20-1,TRBJ2-1,CSARDLSGNEQFF
medium-sized,TRBV21-1,TRBJ2-5,CASSKALFGEAGGQETQYF
.,TRBV7-9,TRBJ1-1,CASTQSPNTEAFF
medium-sized,TRBV7-9,TRBJ2-7,CASSWGSYEQYF
medium-sized,TRBV29-1,TRBJ1-2,CSVPTGTYGYTF
medium-sized,TRBV6-1,TRBJ2-1,CASSERQTWVDNEQFF
.,TRBV5-1,TRBJ2-7,CASSSRVGAYEQYF
.,TRBV6-6,TRBJ1-2,CASSYVQRYGYTF
medium-sized,TRBV2,TRBJ2-7,CASSGWDSSSYEQYF
.,TRBV28,TRBJ2-1,CASSLYDNRGLYNEQFF
.,TRBV29-1,TRBJ2-3,CSVEGGSGLKVTDTQYF
.,TRBV7-6,TRBJ2-1,CASSPGTSGMSSYNEQFF
.,TRBV28,TRBJ1-2,CASSLSEGAGGYTF
medium-sized,TRBV2,TRBJ1-4,CASSETLTATNEKLFF
medium-sized,TRBV7-9,TRBJ2-5,CASSGGDRGFEETQYF
medium-sized,TRBV4-2,TRBJ2-1,CASSTQGLAASNEQFF
medium-sized,TRBV7-6,TRBJ2-7,CASSLSESYEQYF
.,TRBV5-1,TRBJ1-5,CASSAPGQGNQPQHF
.,TRBV9,TRBJ2-7,CPSSASPSGGIYEQYF
.,TRBV21-1,TRBJ2-7,CASNLCGAYEQYF
medium-sized,TRBV7-3,TRBJ2-7,CASSLSSLAGAEQYF
.,TRBV27,TRBJ2-3,CASSLSYEVTDTQYF
.,TRBV10-2,TRBJ1-1,CASNKRGRDTEAFF
medium-sized,TRBV29-1,TRBJ2-3,CSVEDRAGDNTDTQYF
.,TRBV6-5,TRBJ2-7,CASSYSSGLTYEQYF
medium-sized,TRBV29-1,TRBJ2-7,CSVGLGIAYEQYF
medium-sized,TRBV29-1,TRBJ1-5,CSAGDSNQPQHF
medium-sized,TRBV13,TRBJ2-1,CASSRGTSGRDEQFF
.,TRBV20-1,TRBJ2-7,CSARDKETAYEQYF
.,TRBV29-1,TRBJ2-7,CSVDGLRADEQYF
.,TRBV4-2,TRBJ2-7,CASSQDFGGSFHYEQYF
.,TRBV3-1,TRBJ2-7,CASSESRYEQYF
medium-sized,TRBV12-3/TRBV12-4,TRBJ2-1,CASRTGLAGRINEQFF
.,TRBV7-6,TRBJ2-5,CASRDRTETQYF
.,TRBV7-2,TRBJ2-5,CASSSIWTSSYQETQYF